The 12 T cell receptor beta chains below were found in one sample sequenced in a study of T cells in Graves' hyperthyroidism and ophthalmopathy. It was RNA transcripts that yielded the amplified TCR beta CDR3 regions. During a first-round RT-PCR of the TCR CDR3, the HTBI primer set was used. MiXCR, applied by TCRdb to the multiplex PCR reads, yields one record per CDR3 protein. The sample records about 160,000 distinct CDR3 sequences, just under 9.5% being singletons. Sequenced material: blood. The receptors here all came from a young woman with Graves' hyperthyroidism that later progressed to Graves' ophthalmopathy.

With respect to this clonotype: This may arise from a read error, as a much more abundant clone is one base away. The chain uses TRBV20-1 and TRBJ1-5; tentative D call: TRBD1 (5 bases). The CDR3 has 13 amino acids. Germline lookup yields CDR1 DFQATT and CDR2 SNEGSKA (reference sequence). Trimming pared 0 bases from V and 6 bases from J, leaving 9 bases between. The CDR3 region is CSARETERQPQHF. DNA for the CDR3: TGCAGTGCTAGAGAGACAGAACGTCAGCCCCAGCATTTT.

This clonotype was counted many times. V usage is TRBV12-3 or TRBV12-4 and J usage is TRBJ1-1; D might be TRBD1 (5 bases). The CDR3 has 14 residues. The V end lost 6 bases, the J end lost 11 bases, and 22 bases lay between the germline ends. The DNA of the CDR3 is TGTGCCAGCAGCAGAGGGAAGGGACGGTTCTACGCTTTCTTT. Translated: CASSRGKGRFYAFF.

This clonotype was found many times. The V gene is TRBV28, the J gene TRBJ2-7, with D perhaps TRBD1 (6 bases). V dropped 5 bases and J dropped 6 bases, with 11 bases sitting between them. This CDR3 is 12 amino acids long. Per germline, CDR1 MDHEN and CDR2 SYDVKM. CDR3 amino acids: CASSPGHSEQYF. The CDR3 coding sequence is TGTGCCAGCAGTCCGGGACATTCCGAGCAGTACTTC.

This clonotype was picked up many times. This chain connects TRBV12-3 or TRBV12-4 to TRBJ2-1, with 8 bases lining up with TRBD2. Losses at the gene ends were 1 base for V and 7 bases for J; bases not matched to a gene: 6. The CDR3 is 15 residues long. Written as DNA, the CDR3 is TGTGCCAGCAGTTTAGTTCCTAGCGGGTCTAATGAGCAGTTCTTC. This codes for CASSLVPSGSNEQFF.

In its sample, this clonotype was seen many times. The DNA for the CDR3 is TGTGCCAGTAGACCTTTCATTACAGGGGGAAGTGTGAACACTGAAGCTTTCTTT. It is translated as CASRPFITGGSVNTEAFF. The rearrangement links TRBV19 to TRBJ1-1; 8 bases align to TRBD1. Germline V gene sequence: CDR1 LNHDA, CDR2 SQIVND (reference sequence). After removal of 6 bases from V and 0 bases from J, the junction contained 15 bases not matched to a gene. The CDR3 is 18 amino acids.

This chain links TRBV11-3 with TRBJ2-2; TRBD1 might be the D (6 bases). Trimming left V 0 bases short and J 4 bases short, with 15 bases between. Germline assignment: CDR1 SGHNT and CDR2 YENEEA. The CDR3 is 17 residues long. CDR3 loop: CASSLDSSRGGTGELFF. CDR3 nucleotides: TGTGCCAGCAGCTTAGATTCATCCAGGGGCGGCACCGGGGAGCTGTTTTTT.

In its sample, this clonotype was seen many times. The J gene is TRBJ1-1, the V gene TRBV2; D ambiguous. V was shortened by 5 bases and J by 1 base, with 8 bases between the two germline ends. In germline, CDR1 is SNHLY, CDR2 FYNNEI. This CDR3 is 13 amino acids long. The CDR3 protein is CASSLGWNTEAFF. CDR3 sequence (DNA): TGTGCCAGCAGTTTGGGGTGGAACACTGAAGCTTTCTTT.

Ten or more counts support this clonotype. The V gene is TRBV10-3, the J gene TRBJ2-7; D is unresolved. From germline, CDR1 is ENHRY and CDR2 SYGVKD. The CDR3 sequence is 12 residues long. V lost 3 bases and J lost 3, with 6 bases in between. CDR3 DNA sequence: TGTGCCATCAGTGAACTGGACTACGAGCAGTACTTC. This codes for CAISELDYEQYF.

The V call is TRBV14, the J call TRBJ2-1; the D gene is possibly TRBD2 (5 bases). The CDR3 is 14 residues long. CDR1 and CDR2 from the germline V gene are SGHDN and FVKESK. V dropped 0 bases and J dropped 3 bases, with 6 bases sitting between them. The chain's CDR3 is CASSQDAGYNEQFF. As DNA, the CDR3 is TGTGCCAGCAGCCAAGACGCGGGCTACAATGAGCAGTTCTTC. The full variable domain, completed using reference TRBV14 and TRBJ2-1, is EAGVTQFPSHSVIEKGQTVTLRCDPISGHDNLYWYRRVMGKEIKFLLHFVKESKQDESGMPNNRFLAERTGGTYSTLKVQPAELEDSGVYFCASSQDAGYNEQFFGPGTRLTVL.

This clonotype was seen many times. The gene calls are TRBV5-1 and TRBJ1-2; 9 bases align to TRBD1. Germline trimming cut 4 bases from V and 4 bases from J; bases unmatched to any gene: 8. The CDR3 spans 15 residues. The V gene's germline CDR1 is SGHRS and CDR2 YFSETQ. The CDR3 is CASSGSGTGSYGYTF. CDR3 in DNA: TGCGCCAGCAGCGGTTCCGGGACAGGGTCCTATGGCTACACCTTC.

This clonotype was found many times. The chain carries TRBV7-3 and TRBJ2-6; D unresolved. V gave up 0 bases and J gave up 1 base, with 4 bases separating them. Germline V gene data show CDR1 as SGHTA and CDR2 as FQGTGA. The CDR3 contains 15 residues. CDR3 in amino acids: CASSLTGSGANVLTF. In nucleotides, the CDR3 is TGTGCCAGCAGCTTAACTGGGTCTGGGGCCAACGTCCTGACTTTC.

This clonotype was seen a handful of times. The rearrangement joins TRBV9 to TRBJ2-3, with TRBD2 identical over 8 bases. With 3 bases clipped from V and 0 bases from J, the junction kept 12 bases outside the gene matches. The CDR3 consists of 18 residues. Germline V lookup: CDR1 SGDLS, CDR2 YYNGEE. CDR3 region: CASSANPSSGYSTDTQYF. The CDR3 DNA is TGTGCCAGCAGCGCAAACCCCTCTAGCGGGTATAGCACAGATACGCAGTATTTT.